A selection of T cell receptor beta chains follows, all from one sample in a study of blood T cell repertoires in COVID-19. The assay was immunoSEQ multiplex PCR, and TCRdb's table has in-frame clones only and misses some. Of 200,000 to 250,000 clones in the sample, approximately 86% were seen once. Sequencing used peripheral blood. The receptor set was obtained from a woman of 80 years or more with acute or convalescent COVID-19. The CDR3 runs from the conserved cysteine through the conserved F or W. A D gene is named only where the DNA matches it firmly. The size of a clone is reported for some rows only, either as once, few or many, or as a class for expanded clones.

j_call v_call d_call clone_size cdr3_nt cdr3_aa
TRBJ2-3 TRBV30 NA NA TGTGCCTGTACTAGGTTAGAAGATACGCAGTATTTT CACTRLEDTQYF
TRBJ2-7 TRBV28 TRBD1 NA TGTGCCAGCAGTTTGACAGGGCGCCCTAGCTCCTACGAGCAGTACTTC CASSLTGRPSSYEQYF
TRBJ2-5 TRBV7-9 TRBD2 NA TGTGCCAGCAGCTTAGGCACAGCGGGGGACCACCAAGAGACCCAGTACTTC CASSLGTAGDHQETQYF
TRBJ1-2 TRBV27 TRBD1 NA TGTGCCAGCAGTCGGGACAGGAACTATGGCTACACCTTC CASSRDRNYGYTF
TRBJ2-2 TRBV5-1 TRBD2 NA TGCGCCAGCAGCCGGGGGGATGAGGTGAACACCGGGGAGCTGTTTTTT CASSRGDEVNTGELFF
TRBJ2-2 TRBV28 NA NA TGTGCCAGCAGACTGGGCCGAGGACTCACCGGGGAGCTGTTTTTT CASRLGRGLTGELFF
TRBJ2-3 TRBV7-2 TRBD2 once TGTGCCAGCAGCCCACTTATAGCGGGGCCATGGGGTACGCAGTATTTT CASSPLIAGPWGTQYF
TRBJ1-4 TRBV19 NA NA TGTGCCAGTGGAACCAGACGTATCCCGGGTGAAAAACTGTTTTTT CASGTRRIPGEKLFF
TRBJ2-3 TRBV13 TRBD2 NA TGTGCCAGCAGCTTTCCTCGCGGGGGGGTTGGAGATACGCAGTATTTT CASSFPRGGVGDTQYF
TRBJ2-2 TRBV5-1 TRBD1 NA TGCGCCAGCAGCCCCGGGTCGACAGGGCCTGGGGAGCTGTTTTTT CASSPGSTGPGELFF
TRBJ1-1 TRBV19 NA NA TGTGCCAGTAGCCTCCTCGGAGTGAAGAACACTGAAGCTTTCTTT CASSLLGVKNTEAFF
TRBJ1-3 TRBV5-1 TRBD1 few TGCGCCAGCAGCTTGACAGGGGTCTCCGGAAACACCATATATTTT CASSLTGVSGNTIYF
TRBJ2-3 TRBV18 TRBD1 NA TGTGCCAGCTCACAAGACAGGGGCGGCGGAGATACGCAGTATTTT CASSQDRGGGDTQYF
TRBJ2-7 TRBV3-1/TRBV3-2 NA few TGTGCCAGCAGCCAAGGCCAACACGTTCGGGCAGGGGCGGACGAGCAGTACTTC CASSQGQHVRAGADEQYF
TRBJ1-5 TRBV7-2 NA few TGTGCCAGCAGACACCCTTATGGGAACAGGGCGCCCCAGCATTTT CASRHPYGNRAPQHF
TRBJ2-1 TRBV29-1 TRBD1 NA TGCAGCGCAGCCGGGACAGGGGCGGATGAGCAGTTCTTC CSAAGTGADEQFF
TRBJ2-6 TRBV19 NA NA TGTGCCAGTAGTATGAGTGTTTCTGGGGCCAACGTCCTGACTTTC CASSMSVSGANVLTF
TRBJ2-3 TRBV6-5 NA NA TGTGCCAGCAGCAGTTACACAGATACGCAGTATTTT CASSSYTDTQYF
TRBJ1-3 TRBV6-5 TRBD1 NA TGTGCCAGCAGGCACAGGGGATACGCAGGAAACACCATATATTTT CASRHRGYAGNTIYF
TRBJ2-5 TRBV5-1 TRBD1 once TGCGCCAGCAGCCATGGCCACGGACAGGGGCAAGGGGAGACCCAGTACTTC CASSHGHGQGQGETQYF
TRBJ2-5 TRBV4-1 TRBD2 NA TGCGCCAGCAGCCAAGGCGGAGCGGGGGTGGGAGAGACCCAGTACTTC CASSQGGAGVGETQYF
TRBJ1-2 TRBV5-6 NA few TGTGCCAGCAGCTTGGTTTTCGAGGGAGGCTACACCTTC CASSLVFEGGYTF
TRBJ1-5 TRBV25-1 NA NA TGTGCCAGCAGTGAATCAGGGCAGCCCCAGCATTTT CASSESGQPQHF
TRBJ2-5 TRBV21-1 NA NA TGTGCCAGCAGCAACCGAGGGTCCCCGGCGGGGGAGACCCAGTACTTC CASSNRGSPAGETQYF
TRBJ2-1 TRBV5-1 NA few TGCGCCAGCAGCTTGGGGTCAGGGATTGAAGGCAATGAGCAGTTCTTC CASSLGSGIEGNEQFF
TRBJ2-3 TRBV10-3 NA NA TGTGCCATCAGTGAGGAGCCCACAGATACGCAGTATTTT CAISEEPTDTQYF
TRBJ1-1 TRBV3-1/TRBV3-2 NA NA TGTGCCAGCAGCCAAGATGTAGCACGGCTGAACACTGAAGCTTTCTTT CASSQDVARLNTEAFF
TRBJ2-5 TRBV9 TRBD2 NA TGTGCCAGCAGCGGAAGCGGGGCACAAGAGACCCAGTACTTC CASSGSGAQETQYF